Below are 28 T cell receptor beta chains sequenced from a single sample in a study of cytomegalovirus exposure and HLA in healthy donors. 13 Jbeta primers and 60 Vbeta primers were used for the PCR. Assay: immunoSEQ multiplex PCR; the TCRdb copy retains only in-frame clones and omits some. This table lists around 75,000 clones. The specimen was PBMCs. The source is an older woman in good health and CMV-seronegative.

The chain employs TRBV10-2 and TRBJ2-5, with 7 positions matching TRBD1. Looked up from germline, CDR1 is WSHSY and CDR2 is SAAADI. This CDR3 has 15 residues. The V and J ends lost 0 bases and 7 bases, in that order; junction bases with no gene match: 8. Here the CDR3 reads CASSESSQGVGTQYF. CDR3 DNA: TGCGCCAGCAGTGAGTCGAGCCAGGGGGTTGGGACCCAGTACTTC.

The chain employs TRBV25-1 and TRBJ1-4; unclear D gene. This CDR3 has 15 amino acids. The V end was cut by 5 bases, the J end by 7 bases, with 17 bases between. Germline loops: CDR1 MGHDK, CDR2 SYGVNS. The CDR3 spells CASSFRRLGSEKLFF. The CDR3 nucleotides are TGTGCCAGCAGTTTTCGCCGACTGGGTAGTGAAAAACTGTTTTTT.

The CDR3 here is CATSRSRLAGGPNQVDEQFF. In nucleotides, the CDR3 is TGTGCCACCAGCAGATCACGACTAGCGGGAGGGCCGAATCAAGTCGATGAGCAGTTCTTC. This rearrangement joins TRBV15 to TRBJ2-1; 14 bases line up with TRBD2. The V gene's germline CDR1 is LNHNV and CDR2 YYDKDF (reference sequence). CDR3 length: 20 residues. Trimming took 2 bases from V and 8 from J; bases not matched to a gene: 17.

The genes are TRBV6-5 and TRBJ1-3; D may be TRBD1 (5 bases). The CDR3 sequence is 16 residues long. Per the germline V gene, CDR1 is MNHEY and CDR2 is SVGAGI. Trimming cost V 0 bases and J 0 bases, with 9 bases left between them. DNA of the CDR3: TGTGCCAGCAGTTACTCTGGGGGGTTCTCTGGAAACACCATATATTTT. It codes for CASSYSGGFSGNTIYF.

The chain employs TRBV15 and TRBJ1-1; TRBD1 matches 8 bases. CDR1 is LNHNV and CDR2 is YYDKDF in the germline V gene (reference sequence). CDR3 length: 16 amino acids. J lost 2 bases, V lost 1 base, and 6 bases had no gene match. CDR3 in amino acids: CATSRGRDRHNTEAFF. The CDR3 nucleotides are TGTGCCACCAGCAGAGGGCGGGACAGGCATAACACTGAAGCTTTCTTT.

As to this clone: At one end, the junction sequence differs from germline, possibly due to a read error. The chain employs TRBV5-1 and TRBJ2-7; TRBD1 agrees at 7 bases. The CDR3 totals 14 residues. CDR1 SGHRS and CDR2 YFSETQ come from the germline V gene. The CDR3 here is CASSPDRASCEQYF. The CDR3 DNA sequence: TGCGCCAGCAGTCCCGACAGGGCGTCCTGCGAGCAGTACTTC.

The V gene is TRBV14, the J gene TRBJ1-2; TRBD1 matches 7 bases. CDR3 size: 14 residues. V shed 0 bases and J 4 bases; nucleotides not matched to a gene: 2. Germline V gene sequence: CDR1 SGHDN, CDR2 FVKESK. As DNA, the CDR3 is TGTGCCAGCAGCCAAGATCAGGGGGGCTATGGCTACACCTTC. It translates to CASSQDQGGYGYTF.

This sequence joins TRBV9 and TRBJ2-5, with a weak D call TRBD1 (6 bases). This CDR3 is built from 15 residues. Germline V gives CDR1 SGDLS, CDR2 YYNGEE. The V gene lost 3 bases and the J gene lost 0 bases, with 12 bases spanning the gap. CDR3: CASSGVGGNQETQYF. CDR3 DNA sequence: TGTGCCAGCAGCGGGGTAGGGGGTAACCAAGAGACCCAGTACTTC.

The V call is TRBV2, the J call TRBJ1-5; TRBD1 matches at 8 bases. The CDR3 is 17 residues long. Per germline, CDR1 SNHLY and CDR2 FYNNEI. The junction had 8 bases not matched to a gene; V was cut back by 4 bases and J by 0 bases. The chain's CDR3 is CASSARQGMNSNQPQHF. The CDR3, as DNA: TGTGCCAGCAGTGCCCGACAGGGGATGAATAGCAATCAGCCCCAGCATTTT.

The J gene is TRBJ1-5, the V gene TRBV28, with 8 bases that match TRBD1. V shed 4 bases, J shed 2 bases, and the junction held 16 bases outside the gene matches. The CDR3 contains 19 residues. Germline V gene data show CDR1 as MDHEN and CDR2 as SYDVKM. The DNA of the CDR3 is TGTGCCAGCAGTTCAACCAGGACAGGGATAGGGCGGGGCAATCAGCCCCAGCATTTT. As protein: CASSSTRTGIGRGNQPQHF.

The chain uses TRBV7-2 and TRBJ2-1, with a weak D call TRBD2 (7 bases). CDR1 SGHTA and CDR2 FQGNSA come from the germline V gene. The CDR3 consists of 16 residues. V was shortened by 3 bases and J by 7 bases, with 19 bases between the two germline ends. The CDR3 here is CASSFWTGGGGNEQFF. The CDR3 DNA reads as TGTGCCAGCAGCTTTTGGACTGGGGGAGGGGGGAATGAGCAGTTCTTC.

The chain recombines TRBV18 with TRBJ2-7; 10 nucleotides agree with TRBD2. Per germline, CDR1 KGHSH and CDR2 LQKENI. This CDR3 is built from 15 residues. The V segment lost 3 bases and the J segment 5 bases; nucleotides outside the gene matches: 7. The chain's CDR3 is CASSPSLAGVDEQYF. CDR3 DNA sequence: TGTGCCAGCTCACCTTCCCTAGCGGGAGTTGACGAGCAGTACTTC.

This CDR3 reads CASSLGGGTQYF. The CDR3 DNA is TGTGCCAGCAGCTTAGGAGGGGGAACGCAGTATTTT. V gene TRBV13 combines with J gene TRBJ2-3; TRBD1 might be the D (6 bases). Germline assignment: CDR1 PRHDT and CDR2 FYEKMQ (reference sequence). Trimming took 0 bases from V and 9 from J, leaving 7 bases between them. The CDR3 runs to 12 residues.

V usage is TRBV28 and J usage is TRBJ2-1; the match to TRBD2 covers 12 bases. V trimming: 5 bases; J trimming: 3 bases; junction bases outside the gene matches: 5. Germline-derived CDR1 and CDR2 are MDHEN and SYDVKM. This CDR3 region has 16 residues. The CDR3 loop is CASSPSGRGLYNEQFF. CDR3 DNA: TGTGCCAGCAGTCCTAGCGGGAGGGGCCTCTACAATGAGCAGTTCTTC.

V and J are TRBV28 and TRBJ2-7, with D possibly being TRBD2 (6 bases). The V gene's germline CDR1 is MDHEN and CDR2 SYDVKM. Trimming pared 2 bases from V and 3 bases from J, leaving 14 bases between. CDR3 length: 15 residues. DNA of the CDR3: TGTGCCAGCAGTTTACTCGGGGGTGGAAACTACGAGCAGTACTTC. Protein sequence: CASSLLGGGNYEQYF.

The V gene is TRBV21-1, the J gene TRBJ2-5; the DNA was not used to check the table's D call, TRBD2. TRBV21-1 is classified as a pseudogene. The CDR3 contains 16 residues. The CDR3 region is CASTHRAGGLGETQYF. CDR3 nucleotide sequence: TGTGCCAGCACCCACAGGGCGGGAGGGTTAGGAGAGACCCAGTACTTC.

V gene TRBV9 combines with J gene TRBJ2-6, with D possibly TRBD1 on 6 matching bases. CDR1 and CDR2 (germline): SGDLS, YYNGEE. The ends were cut back, 3 bases at V and 2 bases at J, with 9 bases in the middle. There are 15 residues in the CDR3. CDR3 protein: CASSGAGAGANVLTF. The CDR3 DNA reads as TGTGCCAGCAGCGGGGCAGGGGCTGGGGCCAACGTCCTGACTTTC.

The chain recombines TRBV4-3 with TRBJ2-7; 7 positions match TRBD2. The CDR3 has 17 amino acids. Germline V gene data show CDR1 as LGHNA and CDR2 as YSLEER. V trimming: 3 bases; J trimming: 0 bases; junction bases outside the gene matches: 11. The CDR3 protein is CASSQDTGGGLSYEQYF. For the CDR3, the DNA is TGCGCCAGCAGCCAGGACACGGGGGGTGGCCTCTCCTACGAGCAGTACTTC.

This chain's CDR3 is CASSTGGGTSYEQYF. In DNA form, the CDR3 reads TGTGCCAGCAGCACAGGGGGGGGGACCTCCTACGAGCAGTACTTC. The rearrangement links TRBV11-3 to TRBJ2-7; D possibly corresponds to TRBD1 (8 bases). CDR3 length: 15 amino acids. The V end was cut by 5 bases, the J end by 0 bases, with 14 bases between. Germline V gene sequence: CDR1 SGHNT, CDR2 YENEEA.

The V call is TRBV6-5, the J call TRBJ1-5; 7 nucleotides align to TRBD1. The CDR3 has 15 amino acids. V dropped 2 bases and J dropped 2; count of bases not matched to a gene: 3. From germline, CDR1 is MNHEY and CDR2 SVGAGI. CDR3 nucleotides: TGTGCCAGCAGTTACACCACAGGGGGCAATCAGCCCCAGCATTTT. Its translation: CASSYTTGGNQPQHF.

This sequence joins TRBV7-9 and TRBJ2-1, with a possible D match to TRBD1 (5 bases). V dropped 3 bases and J dropped 6 bases, with 12 bases sitting between them. Germline assignment: CDR1 SEHNR and CDR2 FQNEAQ (reference sequence). This CDR3 is built from 14 residues. CDR3 DNA: TGTGCCAGCAGCTTCTGGACAATGGTCAATGAGCAGTTCTTC. It is translated as CASSFWTMVNEQFF.

V usage is TRBV28 and J usage is TRBJ2-7; unclear D gene. This CDR3 comprises 11 residues. Germline CDR1 is MDHEN and CDR2 is SYDVKM. Trimming left V 7 bases short and J 1 base short, with 5 bases between. In DNA, the CDR3 is TGTGCCAGCACCAAATCCTACGAGCAGTACTTC. Translating it yields CASTKSYEQYF.

The V and J genes are TRBV5-8 and TRBJ1-4; D is perhaps TRBD1 (5 bases). V was clipped by 4 bases and J by 3 bases, with 16 bases between them. In germline, CDR1 is SGHTS, CDR2 YDEGEE. The length of the CDR3 is 16 residues. The CDR3 DNA reads TGTGCCAGCAGCCTCCTTTGGGGGGAAGCTAATGAAAAACTGTTTTTT. Translating gives CASSLLWGEANEKLFF.

V usage is TRBV6-5 and J usage is TRBJ2-4, with a tentative D call TRBD2 (6 bases). The V gene's germline CDR1 is MNHEY and CDR2 SVGAGI. The CDR3 covers 15 residues. V gave up 5 bases and J gave up 2 bases, with 13 bases separating them. The CDR3 nucleotides are TGTGCCAGCAGTCTCAGGAGGGTCTCCAAAAACATTCAGTACTTC. The encoded protein is CASSLRRVSKNIQYF.

The V call is TRBV2, the J call TRBJ2-7, with a weak D call TRBD2 (5 bases). Germline loops: CDR1 SNHLY, CDR2 FYNNEI. The CDR3 contains 12 residues. V was shortened by 6 bases and J by 6 bases, with 12 bases between the two germline ends. The chain's CDR3 is CASRVLGIEQYF. The CDR3 nucleotides read TGTGCCAGCAGGGTACTAGGAATCGAGCAGTACTTC.

This chain joins TRBV11-2 and TRBJ2-2; D is perhaps TRBD1 (5 bases). V was cut by 2 bases and J by 2 bases, with 9 bases left in between. The CDR3 runs to 15 residues. From germline, CDR1 is SGHAT and CDR2 FQNNGV. This chain's CDR3 is CASSLQGHNTGELFF. CDR3 DNA: TGTGCCAGCAGCTTACAGGGTCATAACACCGGGGAGCTGTTTTTT.

The chain employs TRBV5-1 and TRBJ2-7; no firm D call. Trimming stripped 1 base from V and 0 bases from J, with 14 bases between. Germline V gene lookup returns CDR1 SGHRS and CDR2 YFSETQ. This CDR3 has 16 residues. CDR3 amino acids: CASSLTEQLSSYEQYF. CDR3 DNA sequence: TGCGCCAGCAGCTTGACGGAACAGCTCAGCTCCTACGAGCAGTACTTC.

The CDR3 sequence is CASSLWTGSLPVTYEQYF. CDR3 sequence (DNA): TGTGCCAGCAGTTTATGGACAGGGTCTCTCCCTGTAACCTACGAGCAGTACTTC. The rearrangement joins TRBV27 to TRBJ2-7, with TRBD1 matching over 8 bases. Germline V gives CDR1 MNHEY, CDR2 SMNVEV (reference sequence). J lost 2 bases, V lost 1 base, and 13 bases had no gene match. This CDR3 contains 18 residues.